This T cell receptor (beta chain) was identified during a study of T cells in Graves' hyperthyroidism and ophthalmopathy. Study-wide results and caveats: Ophthalmopathy onset followed model prediction by a median approximately 6.2 months. Blood also carried most thyroid clonotypes expanded above 0.001.

Amplification yielded TCR beta CDR3 regions, with RNA transcripts as the source. The HTBI primer set drove a first-round RT-PCR of the TCR CDR3. TCRdb itself ran the multiplex PCR reads through MiXCR, one entry per CDR3 protein. This sample has around 620,000 distinct CDR3 sequences, with about 43% found just once. Germline trimming cut 3 bases from V and 5 bases from J; bases unmatched to any gene: 2. The CDR3 spans 14 residues. Germline V gene lookup returns CDR1 ENHRY and CDR2 SYGVKD. About this clonotype itself: Its cognate antigen is unknown.

What was sequenced was peripheral blood or thyroid tissue (not recorded which). The chain links TRBV10-3 to TRBJ2-7; 12 bases match TRBD1. The sequence derives from an adult woman with Graves' disease, either hyperthyroidism or ophthalmopathy (not recorded which). CDR3 coding DNA: TGTGCCATCAGTGATGGGACAGGGGGCGACGAGCAGTACTTC. This translates into CAISDGTGGDEQYF.